Shown below are 28 T cell receptor beta chains from a single sample sequenced in a study of cytomegalovirus exposure and HLA in healthy donors. PCR primers comprised 60 Vbeta and 13 Jbeta primers. Produced via immunoSEQ multiplex PCR; TCRdb's table is partial and in-frame only. The listing contains more than 130,000 clones. The sample comprised PBMCs. The receptor source for this set is a middle-aged man in good health and CMV-seronegative.

V and J are TRBV20-1 and TRBJ2-7; D gene unclear. This CDR3 region has 11 residues. Germline-derived CDR1 and CDR2 are DFQATT and SNEGSKA (reference sequence). Trimming took off 0 bases at V and 4 bases at J, with 4 bases between the two ends. The CDR3 region has the DNA TGCAGTGCTAGAGATTCATACGAGCAGTACTTC. Translating gives CSARDSYEQYF.

V is TRBV19 and J is TRBJ1-1; D uncertain. Germline CDR1 is LNHDA and CDR2 is SQIVND (reference sequence). Trimming stripped 7 bases from V and 1 base from J, with 13 bases between. This CDR3 has 14 amino acids. DNA of the CDR3: TGTGCCAGTACCCAGACGCGGCCGAACACTGAAGCTTTCTTT. Protein sequence: CASTQTRPNTEAFF. The variable domain in full, completed from reference TRBV19 and TRBJ1-1, reads DGGITQSPKYLFRKEGQNVTLSCEQNLNHDAMYWYRQDPGQGLRLIYYSQIVNDFQKGDIAEGYSVSREKKESFPLTVTSAQKNPTAFYLCASTQTRPNTEAFFGQGTRLTVV.

V gene TRBV2 combines with J gene TRBJ2-1; D perhaps matches TRBD2 (7 bases). V was cut by 9 bases and J by 7 bases, with 16 bases left in between. This CDR3 contains 13 residues. Germline CDR1 and CDR2: SNHLY and FYNNEI. Written as DNA, the CDR3 is TGTGCCAGATCGCGGGGGCCTCGGAATGAGCAGTTCTTC. This gives the protein CARSRGPRNEQFF.

The gene calls are TRBV18 and TRBJ2-7; TRBD1 matches at 10 bases. Germline assignment: CDR1 KGHSH and CDR2 LQKENI. There are 17 residues in the CDR3. With V trimmed by 3 bases and J by 0 bases, 8 bases remained unmatched. Written as DNA, the CDR3 is TGTGCCAGCTCACCTCCTCCGGGACAGGGGAACTCCTACGAGCAGTACTTC. Its protein product is CASSPPPGQGNSYEQYF.

The chain joins TRBV7-2 to TRBJ1-6; D might be TRBD1 (5 bases). Germline V CDR1 and CDR2: SGHTA, FQGNSA. The CDR3 runs 13 residues. The V and J ends lost 3 bases and 12 bases respectively, with 12 bases between them. The CDR3 region has the DNA TGTGCCAGCAGCTTGGAGCGGGGGGAACCCCTCCACTTT. It specifies CASSLERGEPLHF.

This chain links TRBV7-3 with TRBJ2-7; D perhaps matches TRBD2 (7 bases). The CDR3 is made up of 15 amino acids. Trimming pared 5 bases from V and 1 base from J, leaving 15 bases between. Per germline, CDR1 SGHTA and CDR2 FQGTGA. The DNA of the CDR3 is TGTGCCAGCAGCACTGTCGGGGGGCTGTCCTACGAGCAGTACTTC. It translates to CASSTVGGLSYEQYF.

This sequence joins TRBV27 and TRBJ1-4; a weak D match, TRBD1 (5 bases). V gave up 7 bases and J gave up 8 bases, with 14 bases separating them. In germline, CDR1 is MNHEY, CDR2 SMNVEV (reference sequence). The CDR3 runs to 13 residues. As DNA, the CDR3 is TGTGCCAGCAAGGGCAGGGCCGACGAAAAACTGTTTTTT. Encoded protein: CASKGRADEKLFF. Variable domain in full (rest from reference TRBV27 and TRBJ1-4): EAQVTQNPRYLITVTGKKLTVTCSQNMNHEYMSWYRQDPGLGLRQIYYSMNVEVTDKGDVPEGYKVSRKEKRNFPLILESPSPNQTSLYFCASKGRADEKLFFGSGTQLSVL.

The chain combines TRBV7-6 with TRBJ1-5; D unclear. The CDR3 totals 14 residues. Germline assignment: CDR1 SGHVS and CDR2 FNYEAQ. The V gene lost 2 bases and the J gene lost 6 bases, with 11 bases spanning the gap. The CDR3 loop is CASSLSQSGQPQHF. CDR3 nucleotides: TGTGCCAGCAGCTTAAGCCAGTCAGGTCAGCCCCAGCATTTT.

This CDR3 reads CASTPRDRGNSPLHF. The CDR3 nucleotides are TGTGCCAGTACCCCCCGGGACAGGGGGAATTCACCCCTCCACTTT. The V gene is TRBV19, the J gene TRBJ1-6; 11 bases are a match to TRBD1. This CDR3 spans 15 amino acids. CDR1 and CDR2 (germline): LNHDA, SQIVND (reference sequence). J gave up 7 bases and V 7 bases, and 6 bases lay outside the gene matches.

The chain couples TRBV9 to TRBJ2-5; perhaps TRBD1 as D (8 bases). Deletions cut 3 bases from V and 5 bases from J, with 11 bases between. CDR1 and CDR2 (germline): SGDLS, YYNGEE. This CDR3 contains 13 residues. The CDR3 coding sequence is TGTGCCAGCAGCGCACAGGGGGGGGAGACCCAGTACTTC. Translating gives CASSAQGGETQYF.

As for this clone: An end of the junction does not agree with germline; a read error may underlie this. The chain recombines TRBV19 with TRBJ1-1, with D tentatively TRBD1 (6 bases). The CDR3 consists of 14 residues. Germline V lookup: CDR1 LNHDA, CDR2 SQIVND (reference sequence). CDR3 sequence reads: CVSRTGHSIFEAFF. In DNA, the CDR3 is TGTGTCAGTAGAACGGGACACAGCATTTTTGAAGCTTTCTTT.

The chain carries TRBV18 and TRBJ2-3, with 10 bases lining up with TRBD2. CDR1 is KGHSH and CDR2 is LQKENI in the germline V gene. The junction had 8 bases not matched to a gene; V was cut back by 3 bases and J by 5 bases. There are 16 residues in the CDR3. CDR3 sequence: CASSPKRGGDGDTQYF. The CDR3, as DNA: TGTGCCAGCTCACCGAAGCGGGGGGGCGATGGAGATACGCAGTATTTT.

The V gene is TRBV25-1, the J gene TRBJ1-4; a weak D match, TRBD1 (5 bases). The CDR3 spans 15 residues. V was pared by 3 bases and J by 4 bases, with 12 bases between. CDR1 is MGHDK and CDR2 is SYGVNS in the germline V gene. The CDR3 region has the DNA TGTGCCAGCAGTGACCTCTTACAGGTTAATGAAAAACTGTTTTTT. Its translation: CASSDLLQVNEKLFF.

The chain has TRBV9 and TRBJ2-7, with D hard to call. Trimming shortened V by 0 bases and J by 6 bases, and 10 bases separated the two germline ends. This CDR3 comprises 13 residues. Germline CDR1 reads SGDLS; CDR2 reads YYNGEE. This CDR3 reads CASSVGGPVEQYF. CDR3 coding DNA: TGTGCCAGCAGCGTAGGAGGTCCAGTCGAGCAGTACTTC.

The genes are TRBV13 and TRBJ2-3, with TRBD2 identical over 8 bases. Germline V CDR1 and CDR2: PRHDT, FYEKMQ (reference sequence). The CDR3 is 15 residues long. V trimming: 6 bases; J trimming: 0 bases; junction bases outside the gene matches: 5. The CDR3 DNA reads as TGTGCCAGCAGACTAGCGGTAACTAGCACAGATACGCAGTATTTT. It yields the protein CASRLAVTSTDTQYF.

The rearrangement uses TRBV5-6 and TRBJ1-2, with 8 bases aligning to TRBD1. V dropped 4 bases and J dropped 12; count of bases not matched to a gene: 17. This CDR3 region has 15 residues. CDR1 is SGHDT and CDR2 is YYEEEE in the germline V gene. CDR3 nucleotide sequence: TGTGCCAGCAGCCCGTTAGACAGGGACAGGCCCTCCAACACCTTC. It specifies CASSPLDRDRPSNTF.

The genes are TRBV10-3 and TRBJ1-5, with a tentative D call TRBD1 (6 bases). Per the germline V gene, CDR1 is ENHRY and CDR2 is SYGVKD. The CDR3 is made up of 13 amino acids. Trimming removed 7 bases from V and 6 bases from J, with 13 bases in between. CDR3 in amino acids: CAITGTLGQPQHF. CDR3 bases: TGTGCCATCACCGGGACATTAGGTCAGCCCCAGCATTTT.

This chain connects TRBV10-3 to TRBJ2-5, with D possibly matching TRBD2 (5 bases). Near its end, the DNA agrees better with TRBJ2-7, so the J call may be wrong. Germline V gene data show CDR1 as ENHRY and CDR2 as SYGVKD. This CDR3 region has 16 residues. CDR3 nucleotide sequence: TGTGCCATCAGTGATCCCGGAGAGGGCCTTTACTACGAGCAGTACTTC. Its translation: CAISDPGEGLYYEQYF.

The genes are TRBV7-7 and TRBJ2-1; TRBD2 matches at 7 bases. V trimming: 4 bases; J trimming: 6 bases; junction bases outside the gene matches: 9. Per germline, CDR1 SSHAT and CDR2 FNYEAQ (reference sequence). The CDR3 is 15 amino acids. DNA for the CDR3: TGTGCCAGCAGCTCCGGGACTACGACTTTCAATGAGCAGTTCTTC. Amino acid sequence: CASSSGTTTFNEQFF.

Worth noting for this clone: At one boundary the junction diverges from the germline segment, which might be a read error. The chain combines TRBV6-4 with TRBJ1-3; no reliable D call. CDR1 MRHNA and CDR2 SNTAGT come from the germline V gene. The CDR3 extends over 11 amino acids. This CDR3 is CASTEHQILPF. CDR3 bases: TGTGCCAGCACTGAACACCAAATTTTACCTTTT.

The chain is built from TRBV2 and TRBJ1-2; D is uncertain. The CDR3 has 12 amino acids. From germline, CDR1 is SNHLY and CDR2 FYNNEI. V shed 4 bases and J shed 8 bases, with 11 bases lying between them. The CDR3 is CASSVWEDGYTF. The CDR3 nucleotides read TGTGCCAGCAGTGTGTGGGAGGACGGCTACACCTTC.

The chain links TRBV25-1 to TRBJ1-6, with no clear D. Looked up from germline, CDR1 is MGHDK and CDR2 is SYGVNS. V lost 1 base and J lost 0, with 7 bases in between. The CDR3 loop spans 16 amino acids. CDR3 amino acids: CASSEWASSYNSPLHF. The DNA of the CDR3 is TGTGCCAGCAGTGAATGGGCAAGCTCCTATAATTCACCCCTCCACTTT. The entire variable domain, with the rest obtained from reference TRBV25-1 and TRBJ1-6, is as follows: EADIYQTPRYLVIGTGKKITLECSQTMGHDKMYWYQQDPGMELHLIHYSYGVNSTEKGDLSSESTVSRIRTEHFPLTLESARPSHTSQYLCASSEWASSYNSPLHFGNGTRLTVT.

The chain is built from TRBV15 and TRBJ2-7; tentatively, D is TRBD2 (7 bases). The CDR3 loop spans 14 amino acids. Germline V gene data show CDR1 as LNHNV and CDR2 as YYDKDF (reference sequence). V lost 2 bases, J lost 3 bases, and 11 bases lay in between. The CDR3 is CATSRLGGGYEQYF. CDR3 nucleotides: TGTGCCACCAGCAGATTAGGGGGGGGCTACGAGCAGTACTTC.

V and J are TRBV7-2 and TRBJ2-2, with TRBD1 matching 7 bases. V trimming: 1 base; J trimming: 1 base; junction bases outside the gene matches: 0. Looked up from germline, CDR1 is SGHTA and CDR2 is FQGNSA. CDR3 length equals 15 residues. The CDR3 DNA reads as TGTGCCAGCAGCTTAGACAGGGGGAACACCGGGGAGCTGTTTTTT. Translating it yields CASSLDRGNTGELFF.

CDR3 sequence reads: CATSSHGQGRNTIYF. CDR3 DNA: TGTGCCACCAGCAGCCACGGACAGGGGAGAAACACCATATATTTT. The J gene is TRBJ1-3, the V gene TRBV15; 9 nucleotides line up with TRBD1. The germline gives CDR1 LNHNV, CDR2 YYDKDF (reference sequence). V lost 3 bases to trimming and J lost 5 bases; unmatched junction nucleotides: 5. The CDR3 spans 15 residues. Filled out from reference TRBV15 and TRBJ1-3, the complete variable domain reads DAMVIQNPRYQVTQFGKPVTLSCSQTLNHNVMYWYQQKSSQAPKLLFHYYDKDFNNEADTPDNFQSRRPNTSFCFLDIRSPGLGDTAMYLCATSSHGQGRNTIYFGEGSWLTVV.

The chain has TRBV18 and TRBJ2-1; TRBD1 matches 7 bases. After removal of 2 bases from V and 10 bases from J, the junction contained 11 bases not matched to a gene. The CDR3 has 15 amino acids. From germline, CDR1 is KGHSH and CDR2 LQKENI. The CDR3 here is CASSPSGTAPQEQFF. CDR3 DNA sequence: TGTGCCAGCTCACCATCAGGGACAGCTCCACAAGAGCAGTTCTTC.

The rearrangement joins TRBV9 to TRBJ2-2; D perhaps matches TRBD2 (6 bases). CDR1 is SGDLS, CDR2 YYNGEE, per germline. The CDR3 is 14 amino acids. V shed 1 base and J shed 3 bases, with 7 bases lying between them. The CDR3 region has the DNA TGTGCCAGCAGCGTATGGGGGGACACCGGGGAGCTGTTTTTT. It encodes CASSVWGDTGELFF.

This sequence joins TRBV6-6 and TRBJ1-1, with 8 positions matching TRBD1. Losses at the gene ends were 4 bases for V and 6 bases for J; bases not matched to a gene: 7. Germline CDR1 is MNHNY and CDR2 is SVGAGI (reference sequence). The CDR3 has 14 residues. CDR3 bases: TGTGCCAGCAGTTCCCGGACAGGGTCCTCTGAAGCTTTCTTT. Protein: CASSSRTGSSEAFF.